These T cell receptor beta chains were read from a single sample in a study of T cell repertoires in cytomegalovirus infection. TCRdb re-called the reads through MiXCR, storing one row per CDR3 protein. Of around 900,000 distinct CDR3 sequences listed, less than 35% are singletons. No antigens are known for them. The sequencing here drew on cultured CD8+ T cells from PBMCs, taken from culture after CMV antigen stimulation. These TCRs come from a human donor in good health (CMV status not recorded). Some clones in this sample may be carry-over from other donors' samples. The CDR3 runs from the conserved cysteine through the conserved F or W. The D gene is left open where the match is weak. Expanded clones are given a class, and other clones once, few, many or no size at all.

TRBJ1-2	TRBD1	TRBV20-1	once	TGCAGTGTTCGACAGGGAAAAGTCTATGGCTACACCTTC	CSVRQGKVYGYTF
TRBJ1-1	TRBD1	TRBV19	NA	TGTGCCAGTAGTATAAACCACAGGGGGCCTTTCACCATAGGCGCTGAAGCTTTCTTT	CASSINHRGPFTIGAEAFF
TRBJ2-7	TRBD1	TRBV2	NA	TGTGCCAGCAGTGAAGTTTTGGGGGACAGGGGCGAATCCTCCTACGAGCAGTACTTC	CASSEVLGDRGESSYEQYF
TRBJ1-1	NA	TRBV7-2	many	TGTGCCAGCAGCTTAGATTGGGTGGGGTCTGAAGCTTTCTTT	CASSLDWVGSEAFF
TRBJ2-7	NA	TRBV7-9	many	TGTGCCAGCAGCGATGCCTACGAGCAGTACTTC	CASSDAYEQYF
TRBJ2-3	TRBD2	TRBV24-1	NA	TGTGCCACCAGCCGAGGAGGGACTAGAACGGATACGCAGTATTTT	CATSRGGTRTDTQYF
TRBJ2-3	TRBD1	TRBV28	NA	TGTGCCAGCAGATCCCGGGACAGGGGCACAGATACGCAGTATTTT	CASRSRDRGTDTQYF
TRBJ2-4	NA	TRBV28	few	TGTGCCAGCAGTTTCAGAAGCTTAGCCAAAAACATTCAGTACTTC	CASSFRSLAKNIQYF
TRBJ2-5	NA	TRBV7-6	many	TGTGCCAGCAGCTTATTTGAGGGGATCAGGGAGACCCAGTACTTC	CASSLFEGIRETQYF
TRBJ1-4	TRBD1	TRBV14	NA	TGTGCCAGCAGCCATGACAGGGGAACTAATGAAAAACTGTTTTTT	CASSHDRGTNEKLFF
TRBJ1-2	NA	TRBV19	NA	TGTGCCAGCGGACTTAGCGGTTATGGCTACACCTTC	CASGLSGYGYTF
TRBJ1-5	TRBD1	TRBV6-1	NA	TGTGCCAGCAGGATGAGGGGACAGGGGTTTGGCCAGCCCCAGCATTTT	CASRMRGQGFGQPQHF
TRBJ1-2	TRBD1	TRBV2	NA	TGTGCCAGCAGTAAGGACAGGATTCCCCTCTTC	CASSKDRIPLF
TRBJ1-5	NA	TRBV19	NA	TGTGCCAGTAGTATATGGAGCAATCAGCCCCAGCATTTT	CASSIWSNQPQHF
TRBJ2-5	NA	TRBV7-9	NA	TGTGCCAGCACCCCCCCCGGGGGTGCTCCCCGGGAGACCCAGTACTTC	CASTPPGGAPRETQYF
TRBJ2-7	NA	TRBV7-2	many	TGTGCCAGCAGCTTAGCAAGGATGGATAACGAGCAGTACTTC	CASSLARMDNEQYF
TRBJ1-1	NA	TRBV6-2/TRBV6-3	NA	TGTGCCAGCAAAGGACCGCTGAACACTGAAGCTTTCTTT	CASKGPLNTEAFF
TRBJ1-5	NA	TRBV28	many	TGTGCCAGTCGCATAGGGGGGACGCAGCCCCAGCATTTT	CASRIGGTQPQHF
TRBJ1-3	TRBD1	TRBV9	NA	TGTGCCAGCAGCGAAGAGACAGGGCCTGGAAACACCATATATTTT	CASSEETGPGNTIYF
TRBJ1-1	TRBD1	TRBV7-9	few	TGTGCCAGCAGCTTGTGGACAGGGACCATTATGAACACTGAAGCTTTCTTT	CASSLWTGTIMNTEAFF
TRBJ2-5	NA	TRBV27	NA	TGTGCCAGCAGTTTATATGGGGCGTGGGAGACCCAGTACTTC	CASSLYGAWETQYF
TRBJ1-6	NA	TRBV19	NA	TGTGCCAGTACCCTAAGAGGAATATTTAATTCACCCCTCCACTTT	CASTLRGIFNSPLHF
TRBJ1-1	NA	TRBV27	many	TGTGCCAGCAGTTGGGCCGTGAACACTGAAGCTTTCTTT	CASSWAVNTEAFF
TRBJ1-1	NA	TRBV7-9	many	TGTGCCAGCAGCTTATCTCAGGGGAGAACTGAAGCTTTCTTT	CASSLSQGRTEAFF
TRBJ2-2	TRBD1	TRBV12-3/TRBV12-4	few	TGTGCCAGCAGTCGACAGGGTGGCACCGGGGAGCTGTTTTTT	CASSRQGGTGELFF